This T cell receptor beta chain was obtained from a study of T cells in Graves' hyperthyroidism and ophthalmopathy. Of note for this clonotype: Its antigen remains unidentified.

With 7 bases removed from V and 11 bases from J, the gap between germline ends came to 23 bases. This CDR3 has 14 amino acids. Germline-derived CDR1 and CDR2 are MNHEY and SMNVEV (reference sequence). Using RNA transcripts as the source, TCR beta CDR3 regions were amplified. Initially, a first-round RT-PCR of the TCR CDR3 employed the HTBI primer set. TCRdb itself ran the multiplex PCR reads through MiXCR, one entry per CDR3 protein. The sample lists about 610,000 distinct CDR3 sequences, about 15% seen once, with about 4.5% in the top ten. Points from the study as a whole: Ophthalmopathy was separated from stable hyperthyroidism by a 13 V-J model. Blood shared most expanded thyroid clonotypes above 0.001.

Researchers barred patients who had uncontrolled infection, other autoimmune disease, pregnancy or lactation. The PBMCs had their origin in around 9.1 ml of fresh peripheral blood. The receptor was isolated from a woman between 35 and 50 years old with Graves' ophthalmopathy. Sequences were obtained from blood. The chain couples TRBV27 to TRBJ1-1; D possibly corresponds to TRBD1 (6 bases). The CDR3 spells CASTGTGTTREAFF. As DNA, the CDR3 is TGTGCCAGCACCGGCACAGGGACAACACGAGAGGCTTTCTTT.